These 10 T cell receptor beta chains originate from one sample sequenced in a study of blood T cell repertoires in COVID-19. The repertoire was sequenced with immunoSEQ multiplex PCR; TCRdb's copy has only in-frame clones and lacks some. The sample lists 55,000 to 75,000 clones, around 87% occurring once. The specimen was peripheral blood. These receptor sequences come from a man aged 50 to 59 with active COVID-19.

The gene calls are TRBV7-9 and TRBJ2-7; TRBD2 is a possible D gene (6 bases). The V end lost 2 bases, the J end lost 1 base, and 15 bases lay between the germline ends. Germline V gene lookup returns CDR1 SEHNR and CDR2 FQNEAQ (reference sequence). The CDR3 runs 16 residues. In DNA form, the CDR3 reads TGTGCCAGCAGCTTACCCAGCGGGTTGTCTTCCTACGAGCAGTACTTC. As protein: CASSLPSGLSSYEQYF. Filled out from reference TRBV7-9 and TRBJ2-7, the complete variable domain reads DTGVSQNPRHKITKRGQNVTFRCDPISEHNRLYWYRQTLGQGPEFLTYFQNEAQLEKSRLLSDRFSAERPKGSFSTLEIQRTEQGDSAMYLCASSLPSGLSSYEQYFGPGTRLTVT.

The J gene is TRBJ2-7, the V gene TRBV20-1, with D possibly matching TRBD1 (6 bases). Germline-derived CDR1 and CDR2 are DFQATT and SNEGSKA (reference sequence). V shed 3 bases and J shed 0 bases, with 12 bases lying between them. The CDR3 runs 14 residues. The CDR3 protein is CSASGMTGSYEQYF. The CDR3 coding sequence is TGCAGTGCTAGTGGAATGACAGGCTCCTACGAGCAGTACTTC.

J is TRBJ2-1 and V is TRBV7-3, with D tentatively TRBD2 (7 bases). CDR3 length: 15 amino acids. V shed 5 bases and J shed 6 bases, with 17 bases lying between them. CDR1 and CDR2 from the germline V gene are SGHTA and FQGTGA. For the CDR3, the DNA is TGTGCCAGCAGCCTACAGGGACTACAAATCAATGAGCAGTTCTTC. Encoded protein: CASSLQGLQINEQFF.

The V call is TRBV27, the J call TRBJ2-7, with D possibly TRBD1 on 6 matching bases. Trimming pared 3 bases from V and 6 bases from J, leaving 12 bases between. This CDR3 contains 13 residues. Germline loops: CDR1 MNHEY, CDR2 SMNVEV (reference sequence). As DNA, the CDR3 is TGTGCCAGCAGTTTGGCCGAAGGGGGCGAGCAGTACTTC. Protein sequence: CASSLAEGGEQYF.

The V and J genes are TRBV2 and TRBJ1-1, with D perhaps TRBD1 (6 bases). The CDR3 is 13 residues long. Germline values: CDR1 SNHLY, CDR2 FYNNEI. V lost 7 bases, J lost 1 base, and 10 bases lay in between. In DNA, the CDR3 is TGTGCCAGCAACCTACAGGGGAACACTGAAGCTTTCTTT. Translation gives CASNLQGNTEAFF.

The chain combines TRBV7-9 with TRBJ1-6; D not certain. The length of the CDR3 is 13 residues. V lost 4 bases to trimming and J lost 4 bases, with 5 bases between them. Germline V gene data show CDR1 as SEHNR and CDR2 as FQNEAQ (reference sequence). The CDR3 sequence: CASSSNYNSPLHF. DNA for the CDR3: TGTGCCAGCAGCTCAAATTATAATTCACCCCTCCACTTT.

The V gene is TRBV4-3, the J gene TRBJ2-6; 10 nucleotides line up with TRBD1. The CDR3 contains 19 residues. Germline lookup yields CDR1 LGHNA and CDR2 YSLEER. V gave up 4 bases and J gave up 0 bases; unmatched junction bases: 9. CDR3 in DNA: TGCGCCAGCAGCCGGGACAGGGGTAATCAGGGCTCTGGGGCCAACGTCCTGACTTTC. Encoded protein: CASSRDRGNQGSGANVLTF.

This chain connects TRBV19 to TRBJ2-3; TRBD1 matches at 9 bases. The CDR3 covers 14 residues. After removal of 3 bases from V and 3 bases from J, the junction contained 1 base not matched to a gene. The germline V gene encodes CDR1 LNHDA and CDR2 SQIVND (reference sequence). The CDR3 nucleotides are TGTGCCAGTAGTATCGGACAGGGGACAGATACGCAGTATTTT. Translating it yields CASSIGQGTDTQYF.

The table lists this clone with many counts. V gene TRBV7-3 combines with J gene TRBJ2-7; a possible D gene is TRBD1 (6 bases). The ends were cut back, 5 bases at V and 7 bases at J, with 15 bases in the middle. This CDR3 has 13 amino acids. CDR1 is SGHTA and CDR2 is FQGTGA in the germline V gene. The CDR3: CASSETGLGEQYF. The CDR3 region has the DNA TGTGCCAGCAGCGAAACAGGGTTGGGGGAGCAGTACTTC.

CDR3 nucleotides: TGTGCCAGCAGCCCCCAGGCGGGTAGCTCTGGAAACACCATATATTTT. Its protein is CASSPQAGSSGNTIYF. The chain links TRBV5-4 to TRBJ1-3; D unresolved. From germline, CDR1 is SGHNT and CDR2 YYREEE (reference sequence). Trimming removed 4 bases at V and 0 bases at J, with 14 bases between. The CDR3 has 16 residues.